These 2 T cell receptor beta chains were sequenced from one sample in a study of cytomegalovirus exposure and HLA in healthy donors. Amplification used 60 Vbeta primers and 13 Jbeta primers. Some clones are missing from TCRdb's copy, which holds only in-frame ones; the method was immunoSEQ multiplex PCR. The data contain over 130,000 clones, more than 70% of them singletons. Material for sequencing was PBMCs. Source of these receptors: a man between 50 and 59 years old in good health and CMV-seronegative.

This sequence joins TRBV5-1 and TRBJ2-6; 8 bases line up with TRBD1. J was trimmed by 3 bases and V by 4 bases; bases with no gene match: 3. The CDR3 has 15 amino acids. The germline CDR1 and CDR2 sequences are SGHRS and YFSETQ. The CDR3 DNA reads TGCGCCAGCAGCGGGGGGACAGGTGGGGCCAACGTCCTGACTTTC. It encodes CASSGGTGGANVLTF.

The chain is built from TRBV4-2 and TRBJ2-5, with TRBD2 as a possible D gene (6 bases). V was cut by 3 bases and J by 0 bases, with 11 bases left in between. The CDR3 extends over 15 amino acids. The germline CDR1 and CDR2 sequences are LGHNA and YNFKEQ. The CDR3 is CASSQGGTNQETQYF. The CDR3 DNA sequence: TGTGCCAGCAGCCAGGGGGGAACCAACCAAGAGACCCAGTACTTC.